This T cell receptor (beta chain) was profiled in a study of vaccination effects on CD4 cells after COVID-19. As for the study in general: Participants were vaccinated with two doses of either the BNT162b2 or mRNA-1273 vaccine. Study-wide results and limits: The study dataset contains few convalescent patients and includes no early post-infection timepoints.

Trimming pared 6 bases from V and 0 bases from J, leaving 17 bases between. This CDR3 contains 16 residues. Germline assignment: CDR1 SGDLS and CDR2 YYNGEE. ViraFEST assay sequencing came after antigen-specific CD4+ T cells were expanded with viral peptide pools. Cells that had been cultured for less than eleven days were the source of isolated CD4+ T cells. Nucleocapsid antibodies were negative in the vaccine recipients, who had never had SARS-CoV-2 infection. The method was immunoSEQ multiplex PCR; TCRdb's version includes in-frame clones alone and lacks a portion of them. The table records roughly 41,000 clones, about 60% of them present only once. Concerning this clone: What it binds is unknown.

This sample comprised CD4+ T cells from PBMCs cultured with HCoV-OC43 spike peptides, obtained before COVID-19 vaccination. Subset reported: HCoV-OC43 spike overlapping peptide pool stimulation. This TCR was sampled from a human donor who received a COVID-19 vaccine. The rearrangement links TRBV9 to TRBJ2-3; TRBD2 might be the D (6 bases). The CDR3 is CASTRSGGTSTDTQYF. The CDR3 DNA follows: TGTGCCAGCACTCGGTCCGGCGGGACTAGCACAGATACGCAGTATTTT.